Listed below are T cell receptor beta chains from one sample, sequenced in a study of brain T cells in children with intractable seizures. Only in-frame clones appear in the TCRdb table, and some are missing; sequencing was by immunoSEQ multiplex PCR. The table records some 80,000 clones, under 95% of them present only once. Material: peripheral blood, obtained at surgery. These receptors originate from a girl aged 2-10 years with Rasmussen encephalitis and intractable seizures. The conserved cysteine and the conserved F or W are not part of the CDR3 here. Where a row states a size, it is once, few, many or the class of an expanded clone; other rows omit it.

TRBV2,TRBJ1-2,-,ASSPSRNYGYT
TRBV20-1,TRBJ1-4,-,SASSGATNEKLF
TRBV7-3,TRBJ2-1,-,ASSNRQTNEQF
TRBV13,TRBJ2-2,-,ASSLGNTGELF
TRBV29-1,TRBJ1-1,once,SARPDFFAEAF
TRBV7-2,TRBJ1-3,once,ASSPGRAVISGNTIY
TRBV11-3,TRBJ2-5,-,ASSLGGGPVAQY
TRBV5-4,TRBJ1-2,few,ASSSLRSNYGYT
TRBV10-1,TRBJ2-7,-,ASSPAGGHEQY
TRBV19,TRBJ2-7,-,ASSIRLGTGSYEQY
TRBV30,TRBJ1-1,-,AWRDGDRNTEAF
TRBV6-2/TRBV6-3,TRBJ2-5,-,ASSSSEETQY
TRBV24-1,TRBJ1-2,once,ATRRQGGYGYT
TRBV7-8,TRBJ2-7,once,ASSSRQVYSYEQY
TRBV5-1,TRBJ1-5,-,ASSLTTGKQQPQH
TRBV3-1/TRBV3-2,TRBJ1-5,-,ASSQGTARQPQH
TRBV30,TRBJ1-5,-,AWSVRGSNQPQH
TRBV29-1,TRBJ1-1,-,SAKGLAGHTEAF
TRBV5-1,TRBJ2-5,-,ASSLIIPLLLY
TRBV4-2,TRBJ2-1,-,ASSYELARYNEQF
TRBV7-3,TRBJ2-3,-,ASSLGLAGRTDTQY
TRBV7-3,TRBJ2-1,-,ASSLAGGGNEQF
TRBV19,TRBJ1-2,-,ASSPGGVPHGYT
TRBV12-5,TRBJ1-2,-,ASAPDIPPYGYT
TRBV30,TRBJ2-2,-,AWRGGPNTGELF
TRBV3-1/TRBV3-2,TRBJ2-3,-,ASSQVLAIGDTQY